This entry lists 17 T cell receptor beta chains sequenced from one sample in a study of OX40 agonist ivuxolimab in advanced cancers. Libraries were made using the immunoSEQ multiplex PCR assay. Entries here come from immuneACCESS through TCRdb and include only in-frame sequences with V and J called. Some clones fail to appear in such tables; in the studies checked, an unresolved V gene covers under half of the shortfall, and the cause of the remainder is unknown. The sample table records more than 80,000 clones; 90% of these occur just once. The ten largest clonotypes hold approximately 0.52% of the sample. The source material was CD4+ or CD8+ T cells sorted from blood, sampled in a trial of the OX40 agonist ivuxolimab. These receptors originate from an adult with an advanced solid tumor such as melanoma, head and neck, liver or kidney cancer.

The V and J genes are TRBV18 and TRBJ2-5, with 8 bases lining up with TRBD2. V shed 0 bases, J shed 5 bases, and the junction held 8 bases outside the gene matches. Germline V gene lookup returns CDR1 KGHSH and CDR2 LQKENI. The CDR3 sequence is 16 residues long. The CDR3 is CASSPPTGGPGETQYF. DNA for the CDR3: TGTGCCAGCTCACCACCGACGGGGGGGCCGGGGGAGACCCAGTACTTC.

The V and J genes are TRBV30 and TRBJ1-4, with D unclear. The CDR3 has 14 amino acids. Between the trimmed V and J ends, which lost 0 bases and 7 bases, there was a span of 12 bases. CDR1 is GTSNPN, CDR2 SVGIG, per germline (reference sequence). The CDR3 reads CAWSVWGGVEKLFF. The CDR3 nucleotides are TGTGCCTGGAGTGTGTGGGGTGGAGTTGAAAAACTGTTTTTT.

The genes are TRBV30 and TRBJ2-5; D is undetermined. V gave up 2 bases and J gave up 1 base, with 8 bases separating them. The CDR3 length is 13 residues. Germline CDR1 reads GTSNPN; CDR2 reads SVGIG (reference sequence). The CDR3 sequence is CAWSPMPQETQYF. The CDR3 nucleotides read TGTGCCTGGAGTCCCATGCCCCAAGAGACCCAGTACTTC.

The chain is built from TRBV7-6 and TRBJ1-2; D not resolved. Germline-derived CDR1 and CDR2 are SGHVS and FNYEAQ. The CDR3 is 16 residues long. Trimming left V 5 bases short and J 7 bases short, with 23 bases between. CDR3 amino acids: CASSVDPGRIPGGYTF. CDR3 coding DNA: TGTGCCAGCAGCGTAGATCCCGGGAGAATCCCGGGTGGCTACACCTTC. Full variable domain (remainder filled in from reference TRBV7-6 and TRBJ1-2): GAGVSQSPRYKVTKRGQDVALRCDPISGHVSLYWYRQALGQGPEFLTYFNYEAQQDKSGLPNDRFSAERPEGSISTLTIQRTEQRDSAMYRCASSVDPGRIPGGYTFGSGTRLTVV.

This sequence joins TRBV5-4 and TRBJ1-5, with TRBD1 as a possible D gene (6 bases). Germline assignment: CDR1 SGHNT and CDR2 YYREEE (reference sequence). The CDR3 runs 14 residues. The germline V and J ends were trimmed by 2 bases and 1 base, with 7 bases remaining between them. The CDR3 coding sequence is TGTGCCAGCAGCTTCGGGGGCAGCAATCAGCCCCAGCATTTT. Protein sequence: CASSFGGSNQPQHF.

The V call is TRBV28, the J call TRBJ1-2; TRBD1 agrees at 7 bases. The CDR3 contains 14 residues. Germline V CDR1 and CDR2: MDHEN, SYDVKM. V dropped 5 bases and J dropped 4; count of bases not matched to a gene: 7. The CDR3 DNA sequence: TGTGCCAGCAGTGGACTACAGGGGACCTATGGCTACACCTTC. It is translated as CASSGLQGTYGYTF.

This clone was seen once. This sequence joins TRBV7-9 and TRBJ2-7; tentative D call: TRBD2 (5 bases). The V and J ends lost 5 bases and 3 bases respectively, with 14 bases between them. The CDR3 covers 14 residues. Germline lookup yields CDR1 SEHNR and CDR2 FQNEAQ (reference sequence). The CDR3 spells CASSHKAGDYEQYF. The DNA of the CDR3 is TGTGCCAGCAGCCACAAGGCCGGGGACTACGAGCAGTACTTC. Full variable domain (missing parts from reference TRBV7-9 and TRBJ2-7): DTGVSQNPRHKITKRGQNVTFRCDPISEHNRLYWYRQTLGQGPEFLTYFQNEAQLEKSRLLSDRFSAERPKGSFSTLEIQRTEQGDSAMYLCASSHKAGDYEQYFGPGTRLTVT.

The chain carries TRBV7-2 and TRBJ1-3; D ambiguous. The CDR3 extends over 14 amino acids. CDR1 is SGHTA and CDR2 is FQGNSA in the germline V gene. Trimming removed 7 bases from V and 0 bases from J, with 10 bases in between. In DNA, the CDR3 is TGTGCCAGCACCCTCCCCCGCTCTGGAAACACCATATATTTT. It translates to CASTLPRSGNTIYF.

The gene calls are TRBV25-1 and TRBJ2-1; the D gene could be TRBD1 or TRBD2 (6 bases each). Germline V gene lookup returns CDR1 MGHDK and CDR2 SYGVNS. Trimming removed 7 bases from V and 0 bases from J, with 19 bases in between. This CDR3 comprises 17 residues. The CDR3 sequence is CASTKGGQDSSYNEQFF. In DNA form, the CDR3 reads TGTGCCAGCACCAAGGGGGGCCAAGACAGCTCCTACAATGAGCAGTTCTTC.

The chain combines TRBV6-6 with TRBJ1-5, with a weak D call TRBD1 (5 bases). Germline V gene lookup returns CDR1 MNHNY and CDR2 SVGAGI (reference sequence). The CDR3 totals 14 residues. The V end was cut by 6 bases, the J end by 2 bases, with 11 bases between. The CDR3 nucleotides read TGTGCCAGCAGCTTGAGGGGAGGCAATCAGCCCCAGCATTTT. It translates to CASSLRGGNQPQHF.

Here the CDR3 DNA reads TGTGCCAGCAGTGGACTAGCGGGGGGGGCAGATACGCAGTATTTT. Protein sequence: CASSGLAGGADTQYF. This chain joins TRBV6-5 and TRBJ2-3, with 15 bases fitting TRBD2. The CDR3 is made up of 15 amino acids. The J segment lost 4 bases and the V segment lost 5 bases, leaving 1 base of the junction unmatched. CDR1 MNHEY and CDR2 SVGAGI come from the germline V gene.

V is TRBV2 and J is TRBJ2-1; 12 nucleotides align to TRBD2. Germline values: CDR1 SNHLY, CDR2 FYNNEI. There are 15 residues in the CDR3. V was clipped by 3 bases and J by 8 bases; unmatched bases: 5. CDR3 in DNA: TGTGCCAGCAGTGACGGACTAGCGGGGATGTATGAGCAGTTCTTC. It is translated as CASSDGLAGMYEQFF.

The CDR3 reads CASSTWTGNYGYTF. The CDR3 DNA is TGTGCCAGCAGCACCTGGACAGGGAACTATGGCTACACCTTC. The genes are TRBV27 and TRBJ1-2; TRBD1 aligns across 8 bases. The germline CDR1 and CDR2 sequences are MNHEY and SMNVEV (reference sequence). V shed 6 bases, J shed 2 bases, and the junction held 5 bases outside the gene matches. The CDR3 totals 14 residues.

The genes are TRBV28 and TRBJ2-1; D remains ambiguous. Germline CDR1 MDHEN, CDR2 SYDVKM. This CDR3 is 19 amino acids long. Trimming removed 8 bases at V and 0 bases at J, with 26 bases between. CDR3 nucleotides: TGTGCCAGCCCACCATCCGGCAGCCGAGTCCTCAGCTCCTACAATGAGCAGTTCTTC. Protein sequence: CASPPSGSRVLSSYNEQFF.

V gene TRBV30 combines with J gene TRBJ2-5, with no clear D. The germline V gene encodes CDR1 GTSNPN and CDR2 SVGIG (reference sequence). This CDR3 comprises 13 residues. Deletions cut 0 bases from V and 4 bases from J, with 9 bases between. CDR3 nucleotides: TGTGCCTGGAGTGTACGTGGGGTAGAGACCCAGTACTTC. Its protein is CAWSVRGVETQYF.

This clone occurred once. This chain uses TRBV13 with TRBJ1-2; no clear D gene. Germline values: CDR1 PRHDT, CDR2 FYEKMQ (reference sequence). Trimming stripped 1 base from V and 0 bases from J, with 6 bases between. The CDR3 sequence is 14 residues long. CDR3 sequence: CASSLARANYGYTF. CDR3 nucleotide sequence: TGTGCCAGCAGCTTAGCCAGAGCTAACTATGGCTACACCTTC.

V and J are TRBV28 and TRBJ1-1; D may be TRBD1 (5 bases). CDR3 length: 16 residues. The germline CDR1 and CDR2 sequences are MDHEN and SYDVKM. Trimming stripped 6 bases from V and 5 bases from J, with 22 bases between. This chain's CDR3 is CASRGHPGTATTEAFF. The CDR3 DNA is TGTGCCAGCAGGGGCCATCCCGGGACCGCGACTACTGAAGCTTTCTTT.